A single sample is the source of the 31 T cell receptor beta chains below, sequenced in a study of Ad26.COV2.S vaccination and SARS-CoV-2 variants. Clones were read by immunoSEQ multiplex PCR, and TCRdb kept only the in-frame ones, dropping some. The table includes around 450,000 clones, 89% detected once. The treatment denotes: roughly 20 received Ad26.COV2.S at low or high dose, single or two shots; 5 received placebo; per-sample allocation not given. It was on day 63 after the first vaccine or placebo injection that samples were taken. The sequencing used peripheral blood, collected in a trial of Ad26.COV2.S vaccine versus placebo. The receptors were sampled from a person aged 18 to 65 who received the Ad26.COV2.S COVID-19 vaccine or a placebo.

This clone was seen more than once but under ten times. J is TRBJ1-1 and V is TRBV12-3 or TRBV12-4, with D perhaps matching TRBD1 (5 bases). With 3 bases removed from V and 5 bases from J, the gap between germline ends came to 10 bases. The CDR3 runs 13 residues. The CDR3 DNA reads TGTGCCAGCAGTTTTGAGGGGTTGACTGAAGCTTTCTTT. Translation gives CASSFEGLTEAFF.

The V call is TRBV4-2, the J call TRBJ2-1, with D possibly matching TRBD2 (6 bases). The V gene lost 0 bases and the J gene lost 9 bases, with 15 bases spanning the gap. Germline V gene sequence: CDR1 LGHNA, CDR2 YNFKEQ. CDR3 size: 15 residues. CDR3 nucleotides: TGTGCCAGCAGCCAAGATCCCCGACTAGTCGCTGAGCAGTTCTTC. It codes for CASSQDPRLVAEQFF.

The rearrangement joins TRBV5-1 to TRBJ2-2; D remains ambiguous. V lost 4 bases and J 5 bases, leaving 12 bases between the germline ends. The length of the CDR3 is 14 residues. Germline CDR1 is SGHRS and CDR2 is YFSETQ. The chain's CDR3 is CASSLGMGTGELFF. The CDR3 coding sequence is TGCGCCAGCAGCCTGGGGATGGGAACCGGGGAGCTGTTTTTT.

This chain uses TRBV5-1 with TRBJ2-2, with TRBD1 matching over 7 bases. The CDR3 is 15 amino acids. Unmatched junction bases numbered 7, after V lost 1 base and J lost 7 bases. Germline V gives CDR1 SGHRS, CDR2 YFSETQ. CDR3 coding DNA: TGCGCCAGCAGCTTGAGACAGGGTAGAGGCGGGGAGCTGTTTTTT. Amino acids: CASSLRQGRGGELFF. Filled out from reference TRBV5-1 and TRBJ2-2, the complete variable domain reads KAGVTQTPRYLIKTRGQQVTLSCSPISGHRSVSWYQQTPGQGLQFLFEYFSETQRNKGNFPGRFSGRQFSNSRSEMNVSTLELGDSALYLCASSLRQGRGGELFFGEGSRLTVL.

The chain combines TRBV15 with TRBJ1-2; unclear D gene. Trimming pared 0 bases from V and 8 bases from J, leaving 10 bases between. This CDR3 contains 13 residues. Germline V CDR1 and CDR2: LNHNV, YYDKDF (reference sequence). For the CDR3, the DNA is TGTGCCACCAGCAGAGACCGTATGGGCGGCTACACCTTC. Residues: CATSRDRMGGYTF.

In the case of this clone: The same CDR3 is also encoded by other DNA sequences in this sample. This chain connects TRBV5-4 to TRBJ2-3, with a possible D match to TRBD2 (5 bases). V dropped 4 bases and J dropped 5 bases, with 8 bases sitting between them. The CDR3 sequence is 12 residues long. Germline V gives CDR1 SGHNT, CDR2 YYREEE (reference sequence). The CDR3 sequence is CASSRRGDTQYF. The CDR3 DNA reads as TGTGCCAGCAGCCGTCGGGGAGATACGCAGTATTTT.

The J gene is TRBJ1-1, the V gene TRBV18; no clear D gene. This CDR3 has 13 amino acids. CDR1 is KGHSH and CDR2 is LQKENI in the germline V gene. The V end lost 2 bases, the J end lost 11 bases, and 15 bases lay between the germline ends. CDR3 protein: CASSPMSTERAFF. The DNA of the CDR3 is TGTGCCAGCTCACCAATGTCGACCGAACGGGCTTTCTTT.

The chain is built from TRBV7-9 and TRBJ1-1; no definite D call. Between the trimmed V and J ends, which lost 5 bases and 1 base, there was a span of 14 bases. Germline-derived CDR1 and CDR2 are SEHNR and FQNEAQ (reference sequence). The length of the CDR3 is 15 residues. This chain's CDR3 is CASSPLGGKNTEAFF. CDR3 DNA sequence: TGTGCCAGCAGCCCGTTAGGAGGGAAGAACACTGAAGCTTTCTTT.

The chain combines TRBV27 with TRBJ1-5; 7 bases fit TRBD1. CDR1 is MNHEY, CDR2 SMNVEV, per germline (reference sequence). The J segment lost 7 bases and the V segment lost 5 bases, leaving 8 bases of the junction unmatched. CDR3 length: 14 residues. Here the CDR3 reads CASSAAGGGQPQHF. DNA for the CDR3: TGTGCCAGCAGTGCTGCAGGGGGAGGCCAGCCCCAGCATTTT.

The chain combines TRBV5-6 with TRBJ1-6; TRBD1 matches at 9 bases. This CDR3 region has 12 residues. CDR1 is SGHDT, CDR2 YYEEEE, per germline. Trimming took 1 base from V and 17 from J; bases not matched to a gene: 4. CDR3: CASSLSGTGIHF. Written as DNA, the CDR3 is TGTGCCAGCAGCTTGAGCGGGACAGGGATCCACTTT.

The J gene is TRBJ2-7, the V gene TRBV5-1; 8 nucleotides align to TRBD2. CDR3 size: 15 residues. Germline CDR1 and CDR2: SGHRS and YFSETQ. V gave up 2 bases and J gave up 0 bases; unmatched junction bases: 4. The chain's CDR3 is CASSLGLAGSYEQYF. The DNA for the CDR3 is TGCGCCAGCAGCTTAGGACTAGCTGGCTCCTACGAGCAGTACTTC. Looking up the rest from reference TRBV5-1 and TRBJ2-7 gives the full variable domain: KAGVTQTPRYLIKTRGQQVTLSCSPISGHRSVSWYQQTPGQGLQFLFEYFSETQRNKGNFPGRFSGRQFSNSRSEMNVSTLELGDSALYLCASSLGLAGSYEQYFGPGTRLTVT.

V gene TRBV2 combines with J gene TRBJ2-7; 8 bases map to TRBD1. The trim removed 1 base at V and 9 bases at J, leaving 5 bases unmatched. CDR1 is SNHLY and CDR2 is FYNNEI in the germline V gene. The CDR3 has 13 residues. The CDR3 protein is CASSEVQGARQYF. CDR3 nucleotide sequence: TGTGCCAGCAGTGAAGTCCAGGGGGCCAGGCAGTACTTC.

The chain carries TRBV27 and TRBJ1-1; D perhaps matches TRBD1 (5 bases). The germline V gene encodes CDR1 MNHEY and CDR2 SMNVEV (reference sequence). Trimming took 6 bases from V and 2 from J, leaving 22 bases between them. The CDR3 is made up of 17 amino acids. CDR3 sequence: CASSAKGDPQVNTEAFF. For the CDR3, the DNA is TGTGCCAGCAGCGCGAAAGGGGACCCTCAAGTAAACACTGAAGCTTTCTTT.

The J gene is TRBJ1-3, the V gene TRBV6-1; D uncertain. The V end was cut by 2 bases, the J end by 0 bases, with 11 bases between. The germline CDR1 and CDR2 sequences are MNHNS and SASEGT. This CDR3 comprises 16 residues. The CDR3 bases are TGTGCCAGCAGTGAAACTGGCTCAGACTCTGGAAACACCATATATTTT. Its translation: CASSETGSDSGNTIYF.

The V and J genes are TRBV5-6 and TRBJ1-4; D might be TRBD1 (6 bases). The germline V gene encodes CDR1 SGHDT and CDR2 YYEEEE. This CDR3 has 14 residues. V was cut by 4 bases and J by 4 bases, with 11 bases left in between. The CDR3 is CASSKDRNNEKLFF. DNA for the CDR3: TGTGCCAGCAGCAAGGACAGAAATAATGAAAAACTGTTTTTT.

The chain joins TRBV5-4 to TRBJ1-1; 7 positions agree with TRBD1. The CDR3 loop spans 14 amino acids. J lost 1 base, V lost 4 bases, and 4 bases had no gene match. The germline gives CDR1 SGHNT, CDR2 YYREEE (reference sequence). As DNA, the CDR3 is TGTGCCAGCAGCCCGACAGGGAGGAACACTGAAGCTTTCTTT. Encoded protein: CASSPTGRNTEAFF.

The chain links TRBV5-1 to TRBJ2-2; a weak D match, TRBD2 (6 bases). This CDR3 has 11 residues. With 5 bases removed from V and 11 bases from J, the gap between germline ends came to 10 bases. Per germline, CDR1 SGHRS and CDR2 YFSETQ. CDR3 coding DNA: TGCGCCAGCAGTTCGGAGGGCGAGCTGTTTTTT. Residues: CASSSEGELFF.

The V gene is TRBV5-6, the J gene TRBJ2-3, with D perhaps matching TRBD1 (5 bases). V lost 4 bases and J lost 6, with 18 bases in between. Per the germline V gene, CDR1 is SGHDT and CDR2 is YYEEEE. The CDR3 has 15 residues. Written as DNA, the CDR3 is TGTGCCAGCAGCCAGGGTACAGTGGGGTCGGATACGCAGTATTTT. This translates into CASSQGTVGSDTQYF.

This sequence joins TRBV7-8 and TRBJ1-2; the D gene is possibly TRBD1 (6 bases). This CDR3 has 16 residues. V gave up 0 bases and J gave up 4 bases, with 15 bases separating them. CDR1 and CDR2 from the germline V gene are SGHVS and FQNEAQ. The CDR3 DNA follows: TGTGCCAGCAGCTTAGCGGTCTTACAGGGCGGCTATGGCTACACCTTC. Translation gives CASSLAVLQGGYGYTF.

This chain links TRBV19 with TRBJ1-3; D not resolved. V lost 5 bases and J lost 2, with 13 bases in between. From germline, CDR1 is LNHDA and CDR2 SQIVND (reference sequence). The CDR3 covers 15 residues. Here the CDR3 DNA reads TGTGCCAGTAGTCCCCGAGGCAGACCTGGAAACACCATATATTTT. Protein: CASSPRGRPGNTIYF.

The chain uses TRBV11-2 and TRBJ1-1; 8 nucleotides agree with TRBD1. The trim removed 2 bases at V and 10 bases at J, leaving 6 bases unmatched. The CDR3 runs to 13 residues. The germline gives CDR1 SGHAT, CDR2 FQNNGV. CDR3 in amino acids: CASSLFQGAGAFF. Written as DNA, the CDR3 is TGTGCCAGCAGCTTATTTCAGGGGGCGGGAGCTTTCTTT.

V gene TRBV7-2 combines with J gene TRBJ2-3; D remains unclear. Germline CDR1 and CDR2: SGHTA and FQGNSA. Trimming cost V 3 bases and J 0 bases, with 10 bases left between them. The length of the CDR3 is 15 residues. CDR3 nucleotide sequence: TGTGCCAGCAGCTTCGCTCCATCTAGCACAGATACGCAGTATTTT. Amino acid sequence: CASSFAPSSTDTQYF.

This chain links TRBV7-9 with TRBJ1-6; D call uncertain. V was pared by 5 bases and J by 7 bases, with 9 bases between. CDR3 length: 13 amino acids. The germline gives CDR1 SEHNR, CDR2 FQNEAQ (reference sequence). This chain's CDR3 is CASSPFANSPLHF. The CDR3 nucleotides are TGTGCCAGCAGCCCTTTCGCGAATTCACCCCTCCACTTT.

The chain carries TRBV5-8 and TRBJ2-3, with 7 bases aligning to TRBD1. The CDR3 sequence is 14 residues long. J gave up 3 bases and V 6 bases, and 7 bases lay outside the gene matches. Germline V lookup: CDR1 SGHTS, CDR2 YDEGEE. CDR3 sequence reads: CASIRGQWTDTQYF. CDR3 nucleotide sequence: TGTGCCAGCATAAGGGGACAGTGGACAGATACGCAGTATTTT.

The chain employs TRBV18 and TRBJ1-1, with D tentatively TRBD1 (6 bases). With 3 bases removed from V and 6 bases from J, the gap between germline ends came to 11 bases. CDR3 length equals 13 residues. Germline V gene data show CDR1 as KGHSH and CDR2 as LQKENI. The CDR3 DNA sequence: TGTGCCAGCTCACCTAGAACAGGGCCTGAAGCTTTCTTT. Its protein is CASSPRTGPEAFF.

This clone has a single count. Here the CDR3 reads CASSHNPGSVGGNEQFF. The CDR3 region has the DNA TGTGCCAGCAGCCACAACCCCGGGAGCGTAGGGGGCAATGAGCAGTTCTTC. The chain uses TRBV3-1 (or the pseudogene TRBV3-2) and TRBJ2-1, with D perhaps being TRBD1 or TRBD2 (6 bases each). CDR1 is LGHDT and CDR2 is YNNKEL in the germline V gene (reference sequence). Trimming pared 3 bases from V and 6 bases from J, leaving 21 bases between. The CDR3 covers 17 residues.

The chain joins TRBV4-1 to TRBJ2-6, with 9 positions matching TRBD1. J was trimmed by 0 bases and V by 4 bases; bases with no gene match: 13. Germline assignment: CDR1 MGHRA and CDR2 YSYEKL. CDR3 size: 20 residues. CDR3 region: CASSLRFRDRAFSGANVLTF. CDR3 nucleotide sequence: TGCGCCAGCAGCCTTAGATTCCGGGACAGGGCTTTCTCTGGGGCCAACGTCCTGACTTTC.

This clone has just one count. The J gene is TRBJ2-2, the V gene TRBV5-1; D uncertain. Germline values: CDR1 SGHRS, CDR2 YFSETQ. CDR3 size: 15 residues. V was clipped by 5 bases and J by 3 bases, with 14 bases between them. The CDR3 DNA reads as TGCGCCAGCAGGTTATTTGGACGGGACACCGGGGAGCTGTTTTTT. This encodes CASRLFGRDTGELFF.

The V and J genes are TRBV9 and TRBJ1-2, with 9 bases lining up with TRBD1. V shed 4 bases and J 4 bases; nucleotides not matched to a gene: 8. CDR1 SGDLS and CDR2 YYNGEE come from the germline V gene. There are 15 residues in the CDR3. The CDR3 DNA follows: TGTGCCAGCAGCATAAGACAGGGGGTGACCTATGGCTACACCTTC. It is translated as CASSIRQGVTYGYTF.

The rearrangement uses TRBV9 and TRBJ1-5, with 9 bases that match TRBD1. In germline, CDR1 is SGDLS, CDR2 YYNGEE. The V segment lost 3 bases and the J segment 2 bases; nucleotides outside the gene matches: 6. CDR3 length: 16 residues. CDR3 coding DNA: TGTGCCAGCAGCGCTACGGACAGGGGTGGCAATCAGCCCCAGCATTTT. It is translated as CASSATDRGGNQPQHF.

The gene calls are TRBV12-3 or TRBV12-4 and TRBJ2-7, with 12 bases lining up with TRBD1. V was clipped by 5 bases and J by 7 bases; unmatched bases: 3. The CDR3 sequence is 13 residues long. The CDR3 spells CASSRDRGREQYV. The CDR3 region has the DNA TGTGCCAGCAGTCGGGACAGGGGGCGGGAGCAGTACGTC.